This T cell receptor beta chain was observed in a study of post-analysis software for immune sequencing data. Study details: The cohort encompassed relapsing-remitting, secondary progressive and progressive-relapsing multiple sclerosis disease courses. Points from the study as a whole: F measure clustering grouped samples strongly by preparation batch. Controls' normalized Chao1 diversity significantly exceeded that of multiple sclerosis patients. Included in a set of a few TRBV segments more frequent in patients than controls were TRBV5-6, TRBV5-1 and TRBV20-1.

In its sample, this clonotype was seen a few times. Its specificity is not known. Sequencing libraries made from TCR beta cDNA carried unique molecular identifiers. T cells numbering roughly 1 to 10 million yielded some 520,000 cDNA molecules. TCRdb reprocessed the PCR reads via MiXCR and lists one record per CDR3 protein. The sample holds roughly 870,000 distinct CDR3 sequences; approximately 53% are singletons and the top ten take 4.6%. This CDR3 comprises 14 residues. V shed 3 bases, J shed 2 bases, and the junction held 5 bases outside the gene matches. Looked up from germline, CDR1 is DFQATT and CDR2 is SNEGSKA (reference sequence).

This receptor was taken from a girl aged 5 to 17 with multiple sclerosis. Specimen: blood. The V call is TRBV20-1, the J call TRBJ2-7; 9 nucleotides line up with TRBD1. Here the CDR3 DNA reads TGCAGTGCTAGGTCGGACAGGGGAGCCTACGAGCAGTACTTC. The encoded protein is CSARSDRGAYEQYF.